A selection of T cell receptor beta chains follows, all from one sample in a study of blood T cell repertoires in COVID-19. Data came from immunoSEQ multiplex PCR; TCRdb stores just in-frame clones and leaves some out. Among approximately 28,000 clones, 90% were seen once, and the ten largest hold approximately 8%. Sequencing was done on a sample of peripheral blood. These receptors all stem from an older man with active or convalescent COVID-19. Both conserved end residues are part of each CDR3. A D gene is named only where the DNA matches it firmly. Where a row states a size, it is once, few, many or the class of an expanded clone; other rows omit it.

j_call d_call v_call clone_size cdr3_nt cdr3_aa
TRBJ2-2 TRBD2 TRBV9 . TGTGCCAGCAGGAGGGGACTAGGGACCGGGGAGCTGTTTTTT CASRRGLGTGELFF
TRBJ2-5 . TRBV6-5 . TGTGCCAGCAGTTACTCCACCCTACAAGAGACCCAGTACTTC CASSYSTLQETQYF
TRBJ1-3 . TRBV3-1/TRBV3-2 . TGTGCCAGCAGCCCGATTCAGGGGTCTGGAAACACCATATATTTT CASSPIQGSGNTIYF
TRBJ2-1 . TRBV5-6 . TGTGCCAGCAGCTTCCAGGGGTATGAGCAGTTCTTC CASSFQGYEQFF
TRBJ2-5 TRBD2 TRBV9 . TGTGCCAGCGGCGAGGGGCTAGCGGGGTTGGAGACCCAGTACTTC CASGEGLAGLETQYF
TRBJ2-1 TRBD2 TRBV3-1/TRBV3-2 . TGTGCCAGCAGCCTACTGAGCGGGGTCACCTACAATGAGCAGTTCTTC CASSLLSGVTYNEQFF
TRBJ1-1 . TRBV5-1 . TGCGCCAGCAGCACCGGGAGTATTAACATCCGTAGGGGAGCGGCTTTCTTT CASSTGSINIRRGAAFF
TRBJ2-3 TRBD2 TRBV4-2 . TGTGCCAGCAGCGTATCTCGGACTAGCGGGGAAGATACGCAGTATTTT CASSVSRTSGEDTQYF
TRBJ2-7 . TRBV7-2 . TGTGCCAGCGGGCTCACCTACGAGCAGTACTTC CASGLTYEQYF
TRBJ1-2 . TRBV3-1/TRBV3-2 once TGTGCCAGCAGCCACGACAGATACTATGGCTACACCTTC CASSHDRYYGYTF
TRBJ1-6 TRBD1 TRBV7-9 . TGTGCCAGCAGGGTCGGGACAGGGGTGCATTCACCCCTCCACTTT CASRVGTGVHSPLHF
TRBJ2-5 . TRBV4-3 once TGCGCCAGCAGCCAAGATCGGTTGGCGGGGCGGGAGACCCAGTACTTC CASSQDRLAGRETQYF
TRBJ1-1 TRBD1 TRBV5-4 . TGTGCCAGCAGCCCAGAGACAGGGAGGAACACTGAAGCTTTCTTT CASSPETGRNTEAFF
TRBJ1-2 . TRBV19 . TGTGCCAGTAGTACTCGTCAGTTTAACTATGGCTACACCTTC CASSTRQFNYGYTF
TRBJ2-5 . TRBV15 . TGTGCCACCAGCAGGCAGGAAGGGACCCAGTACTTC CATSRQEGTQYF
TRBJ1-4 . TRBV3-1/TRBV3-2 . TGTGCCAGCAGCCGTGACAGGCTAAATGAAAAACTGTTTTTT CASSRDRLNEKLFF
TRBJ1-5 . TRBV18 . TGTGCCAGCTCACCAGGGAGGGATCAGCCCCAGCATTTT CASSPGRDQPQHF
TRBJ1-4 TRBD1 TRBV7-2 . TGTGCCAGCAGCCCCGACAGGGGAGGCGAAAAACTGTTTTTT CASSPDRGGEKLFF
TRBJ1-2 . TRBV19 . TGTGCCAGTAGTATCTTCCCCCCCGACACGGGGATGGGCTACACCTTC CASSIFPPDTGMGYTF
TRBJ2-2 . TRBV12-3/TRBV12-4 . TGTGCCAGCGGGAGACAGAACACCGGGGAGCTGTTTTTT CASGRQNTGELFF
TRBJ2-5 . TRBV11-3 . TGTGCCAGCGGGGCGACAGGCCAAGAGACCCAGTACTTC CASGATGQETQYF
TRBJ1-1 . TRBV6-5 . TGTGCCAGCAGTTCCAGTATTAACACTGAAGCTTTCTTT CASSSSINTEAFF
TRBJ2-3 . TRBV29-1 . TGCAGCGTACAGCGGGCTCTCACAGATACGCAGTATTTT CSVQRALTDTQYF
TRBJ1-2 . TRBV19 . TGTGCCAGTAGTATAGGATCGATCGGCAGGGTGGTTGGCTACACCTTC CASSIGSIGRVVGYTF
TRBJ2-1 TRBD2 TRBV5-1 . TGCGCCAGCAGCTATGGGACTAGCGGCTACAATGAGCAGTTCTTC CASSYGTSGYNEQFF
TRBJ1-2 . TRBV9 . TGTGCCAGCAGCTTTGACGGGGGGCCCTATGGCTACACCTTC CASSFDGGPYGYTF
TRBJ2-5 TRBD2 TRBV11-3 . TGTGCCAGCAGCGCCGGGAGGGGTAGCGGGGGGCAGGAGACCCAGTACTTC CASSAGRGSGGQETQYF
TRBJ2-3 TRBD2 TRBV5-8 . TGTGCCAGCAGCCGCGGGGGGGCCGGCACAGATACGCAGTATTTT CASSRGGAGTDTQYF
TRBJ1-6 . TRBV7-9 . TGTGCCAGCAGCCGGACAGAAATAAATTCACCCCTCCACTTT CASSRTEINSPLHF
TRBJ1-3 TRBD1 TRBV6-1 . TGTGCCAGCAGTGAAGGGACAGGGGTTGGAAACACCATATATTTT CASSEGTGVGNTIYF
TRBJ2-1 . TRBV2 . TGTGCCAGCAGTGAAGCCCAGACTAGTCCCAATGAGCAGTTCTTC CASSEAQTSPNEQFF
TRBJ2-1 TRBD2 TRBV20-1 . TGCAGTGCTAGTCCCGGGACTAGCGGGAGTTTCGAGCAGTTCTTC CSASPGTSGSFEQFF
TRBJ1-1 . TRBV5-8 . TGTGCCAGCAGCCCGGGATTGAACACTGAAGCTTTCTTT CASSPGLNTEAFF
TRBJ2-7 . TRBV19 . TGTGCCAGTTCCGACAACAACGAGCAGTACTTC CASSDNNEQYF
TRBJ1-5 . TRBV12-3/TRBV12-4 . TGTGCCAGCACTATTCAGGGCAATCAGCCCCAGCATTTT CASTIQGNQPQHF
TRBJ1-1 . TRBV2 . TGTGCCAGCAGTGAGCAGGGGACTGAAGCTTTCTTT CASSEQGTEAFF
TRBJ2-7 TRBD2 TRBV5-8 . TGTGCCAGCAGCTTGGACGGGGGGAAGCAGTACTTC CASSLDGGKQYF
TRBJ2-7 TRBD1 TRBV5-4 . TGTGCCAGCAGCTCTCCGGGACAGACCTACGAGCAGTACTTC CASSSPGQTYEQYF
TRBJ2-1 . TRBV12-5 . TGTGCTAGTGCCTGGGGGGTCAGCTCCTACAATGAGCAGTTCTTC CASAWGVSSYNEQFF
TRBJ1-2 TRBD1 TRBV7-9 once TGTGCCAGCAGCCAAAGGGACAGGGGCTATGGCTACACCTTC CASSQRDRGYGYTF